This T cell receptor beta chain originates from a study of shared clonotypes between healthy human individuals. The study, taken as a whole, reports: Tissues were not sampled, only blood, and their repertoires likely differ.

Trimming left V 4 bases short and J 0 bases short, with 10 bases between. This CDR3 comprises 15 residues. Germline V CDR1 and CDR2: MDHEN, SYDVKM. Naive-designated CD8 cells lacked CD45RO, were positively enriched for CCR7, and omitted terminally differentiated effector memory CD45RA+ cells. This clone was observed once. Its antigen is as yet unknown. Deep level was the assay's run setting. The assay was immunoSEQ multiplex PCR, and TCRdb's table has in-frame clones only and misses some. This sample has about 750,000 clones, with 92% found just once. This rearrangement joins TRBV28 to TRBJ2-1; tentative D call: TRBD2 (5 bases). Material for sequencing was naive CD8+ T cells sorted from blood. The sequence was obtained from a man aged 30 to 39 in good health. The DNA of the CDR3 is TGTGCCAGCAGTTCCGGACTTAGCTCCTACAATGAGCAGTTCTTC. It encodes CASSSGLSSYNEQFF. Filled out from reference TRBV28 and TRBJ2-1, the complete variable domain reads DVKVTQSSRYLVKRTGEKVFLECVQDMDHENMFWYRQDPGLGLRLIYFSYDVKMKEKGDIPEGYSVSREKKERFSLILESASTNQTSMYLCASSSGLSSYNEQFFGPGTRLTVL.